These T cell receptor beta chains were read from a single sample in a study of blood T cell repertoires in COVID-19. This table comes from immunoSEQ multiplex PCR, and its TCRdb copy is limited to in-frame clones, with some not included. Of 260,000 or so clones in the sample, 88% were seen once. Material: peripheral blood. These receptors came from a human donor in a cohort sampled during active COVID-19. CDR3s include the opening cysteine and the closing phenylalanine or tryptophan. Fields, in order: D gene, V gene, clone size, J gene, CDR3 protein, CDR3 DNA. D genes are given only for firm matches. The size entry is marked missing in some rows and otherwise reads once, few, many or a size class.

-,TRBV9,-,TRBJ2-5,CASSAGRTETQYF,TGTGCCAGCAGCGCCGGGAGAACAGAGACCCAGTACTTC
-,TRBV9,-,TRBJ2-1,CASSAPGTGLNEQFF,TGTGCCAGCAGCGCACCGGGGACTGGGCTAAATGAGCAGTTCTTC
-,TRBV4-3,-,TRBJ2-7,CASSQHTSYEQYF,TGCGCCAGCAGCCAACATACTAGCTACGAGCAGTACTTC
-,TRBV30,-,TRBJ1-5,CAWSPSPGTFNQPQHF,TGTGCCTGGAGTCCTTCTCCAGGGACATTCAATCAGCCCCAGCATTTT
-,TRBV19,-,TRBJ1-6,CASSIYWEGTFGSPLHF,TGTGCCAGTAGTATTTATTGGGAAGGGACTTTCGGTTCACCCCTCCACTTT
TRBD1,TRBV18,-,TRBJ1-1,CASSPQRGTDTEAFF,TGTGCCAGCTCACCACAACGAGGGACAGACACTGAAGCTTTCTTT
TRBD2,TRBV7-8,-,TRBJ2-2,CASSSRPSGANTGELFF,TGTGCCAGCAGCTCAAGACCTAGCGGCGCGAACACCGGGGAGCTGTTTTTT
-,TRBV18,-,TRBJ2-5,CASSPARETSMETQYF,TGTGCCAGCTCACCAGCCCGGGAGACCTCGATGGAGACCCAGTACTTC
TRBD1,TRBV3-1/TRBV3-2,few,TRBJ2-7,CASSQDSAWTGFYEQYF,TGTGCCAGCAGCCAAGATTCTGCCTGGACAGGTTTCTACGAGCAGTACTTC
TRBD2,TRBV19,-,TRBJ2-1,CASSFDHDGGGAGNEQFF,TGTGCCAGTAGTTTCGACCATGACGGGGGGGGCGCAGGCAATGAGCAGTTCTTC
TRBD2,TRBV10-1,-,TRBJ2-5,CASSETSGQETQYF,TGCGCCAGCAGTGAAACTAGCGGGCAAGAGACCCAGTACTTC
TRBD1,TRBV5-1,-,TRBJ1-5,CASSSGTEANQPQHF,TGCGCCAGCAGCTCCGGGACAGAAGCCAATCAGCCCCAGCATTTT